This T cell receptor (beta chain) emerged from a study of T cell responses to AZD1222 COVID-19 vaccine. The germline V and J ends were trimmed by 5 bases and 3 bases, with 13 bases remaining between them. The CDR3 contains 15 residues. Germline V gene data show CDR1 as KGHSH and CDR2 as LQKENI. General study points: Without day 14 samples, only post-peak T cell repertoires were studied.

Profiling relied on immunoSEQ multiplex PCR, and the TCRdb table lists in-frame clones only, not all of them. The sample holds approximately 94,000 clones, around 87% seen once. On this clone itself: No antigen is known for it.

The sequence derives from an adult in good health. The sample in question was peripheral blood, obtained on day 0 of MenACWY control vaccination. This chain joins TRBV18 and TRBJ2-2; a possible D gene is TRBD1 (6 bases). CDR3 DNA: TGTGCCAGCTCAATCAGGGGCGCCGACACCGGGGAGCTGTTTTTT. The encoded protein is CASSIRGADTGELFF.